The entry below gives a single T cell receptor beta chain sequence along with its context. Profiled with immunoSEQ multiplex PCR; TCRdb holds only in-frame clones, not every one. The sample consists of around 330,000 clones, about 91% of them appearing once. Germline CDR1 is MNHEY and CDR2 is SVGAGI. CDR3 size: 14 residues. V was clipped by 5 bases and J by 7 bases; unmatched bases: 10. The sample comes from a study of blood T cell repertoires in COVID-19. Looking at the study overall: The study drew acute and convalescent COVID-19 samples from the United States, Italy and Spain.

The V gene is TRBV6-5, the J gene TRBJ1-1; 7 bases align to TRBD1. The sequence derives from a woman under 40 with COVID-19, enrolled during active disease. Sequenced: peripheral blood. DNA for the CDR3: TGTGCCAGCAGTATGAGGGGGACAGCCAGTGAAGCTTTCTTT. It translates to CASSMRGTASEAFF.